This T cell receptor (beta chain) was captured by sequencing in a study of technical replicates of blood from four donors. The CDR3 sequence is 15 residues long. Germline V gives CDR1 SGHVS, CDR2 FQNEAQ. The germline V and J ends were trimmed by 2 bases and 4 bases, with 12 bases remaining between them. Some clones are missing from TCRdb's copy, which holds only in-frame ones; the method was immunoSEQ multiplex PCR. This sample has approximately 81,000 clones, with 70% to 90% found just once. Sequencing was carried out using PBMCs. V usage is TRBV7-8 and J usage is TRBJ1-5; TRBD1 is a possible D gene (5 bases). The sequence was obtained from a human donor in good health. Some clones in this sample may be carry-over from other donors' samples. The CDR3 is CASSLIPGKNQPQHF. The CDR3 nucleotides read TGTGCCAGCAGCTTAATACCAGGGAAGAATCAGCCCCAGCATTTT. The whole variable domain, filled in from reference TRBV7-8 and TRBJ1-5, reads GAGVSQSPRYKVAKRGQDVALRCDPISGHVSLFWYQQALGQGPEFLTYFQNEAQLDKSGLPSDRFFAERPEGSVSTLKIQRTQQEDSAVYLCASSLIPGKNQPQHFGDGTRLSIL.